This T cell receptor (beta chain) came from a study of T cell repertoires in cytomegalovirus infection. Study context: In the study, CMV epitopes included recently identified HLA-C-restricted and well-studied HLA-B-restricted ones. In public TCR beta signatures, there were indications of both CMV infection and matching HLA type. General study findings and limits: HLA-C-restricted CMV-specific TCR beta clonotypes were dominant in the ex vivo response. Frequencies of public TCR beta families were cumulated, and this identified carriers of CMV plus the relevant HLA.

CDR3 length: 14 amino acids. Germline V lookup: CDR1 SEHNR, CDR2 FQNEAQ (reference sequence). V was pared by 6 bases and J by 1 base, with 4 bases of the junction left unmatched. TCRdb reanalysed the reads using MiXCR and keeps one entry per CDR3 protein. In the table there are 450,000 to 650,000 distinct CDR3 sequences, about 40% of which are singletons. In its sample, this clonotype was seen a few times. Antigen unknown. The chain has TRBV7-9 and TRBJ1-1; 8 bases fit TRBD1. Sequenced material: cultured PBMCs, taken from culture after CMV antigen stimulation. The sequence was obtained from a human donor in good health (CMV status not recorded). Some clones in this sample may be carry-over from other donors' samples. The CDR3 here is CASRWTGQNTEAFF. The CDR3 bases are TGTGCCAGCAGATGGACAGGGCAGAACACTGAAGCTTTCTTT. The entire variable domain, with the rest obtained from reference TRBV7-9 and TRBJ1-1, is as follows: DTGVSQNPRHKITKRGQNVTFRCDPISEHNRLYWYRQTLGQGPEFLTYFQNEAQLEKSRLLSDRFSAERPKGSFSTLEIQRTEQGDSAMYLCASRWTGQNTEAFFGQGTRLTVV.